This entry concerns a single T cell receptor beta chain. This clone's antigen is unknown. Per-base quality was not reported, and no clone a single base away is much larger than it. The data belong to a study of T cell changes during pregnancy in multiple sclerosis (dated by TCRdb to the late 2010s). In the study overall: The study examined how the T cell repertoire changed over the course of pregnancy in women with multiple sclerosis.

Sequences MDHEN (CDR1) and SYDVKM (CDR2) are obtained from the germline V gene. From the cysteine up to the phenylalanine, the CDR3 has a length of 17 residues. The entry retains the CDR3 DNA only, 51 bases that are in frame from base 1. The V end gives up 6 bases and the J end 0 bases, leaving 8 bases in the junction not matched to a gene. The receptor library was made with the immunoSEQ multiplex PCR assay. TCRdb's version of the immuneACCESS table is confined to in-frame rearrangements and falls short of the full clone set. An unresolved V gene accounts for under half of the shortfall where checked; the remainder is of unknown origin. The sample has over 70,000 clones on record, 94% of them singletons. The ten most abundant clones make up around 2.3% of the sample.

The receptor comes from a female donor with multiple sclerosis, enrolled in a pregnancy study. Recombination connected TRBV28 to TRBJ2-1, and 10 bases in between align with TRBD2. This specimen consisted of peripheral blood, obtained in the third trimester of pregnancy. The CDR3 sequence is CASSHLAGEYSYNEQFF. The DNA reads as follows: TGTGCCAGCAGCCACCTAGCGGGGGAATACTCCTACAATGAGCAGTTCTTC. The CDR3, completed at both ends by the reference TRBV28 and TRBJ2-1 genes, gives the full variable domain DVKVTQSSRYLVKRTGEKVFLECVQDMDHENMFWYRQDPGLGLRLIYFSYDVKMKEKGDIPEGYSVSREKKERFSLILESASTNQTSMYLCASSHLAGEYSYNEQFFGPGTRLTVL.